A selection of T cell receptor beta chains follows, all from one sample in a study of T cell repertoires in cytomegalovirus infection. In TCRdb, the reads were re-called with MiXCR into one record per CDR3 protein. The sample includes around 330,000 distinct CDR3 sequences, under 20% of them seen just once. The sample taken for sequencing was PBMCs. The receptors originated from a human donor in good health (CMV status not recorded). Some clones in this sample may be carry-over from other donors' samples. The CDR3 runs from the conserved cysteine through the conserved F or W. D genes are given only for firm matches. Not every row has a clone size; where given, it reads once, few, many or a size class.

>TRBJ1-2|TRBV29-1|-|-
TGCAGCGTGTCACCCGGGACCGACTATGGCTACACCTTC
CSVSPGTDYGYTF
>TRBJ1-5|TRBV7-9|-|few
TGTGCCAGCAGCTTAACGGGACAGCCCCAGCATTTT
CASSLTGQPQHF
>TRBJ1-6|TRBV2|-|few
TGTGCCAGCGCCAGGGTTGGGAATTCACCCCTCCACTTT
CASARVGNSPLHF
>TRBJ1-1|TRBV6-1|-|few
TGTGCCAGCAGCCCCACTGAAGCTTTCTTT
CASSPTEAFF
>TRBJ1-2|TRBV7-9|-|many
TGTGCCAGCAGCTTAGCGTTTGTCGAGGGCGGCTACACCTTC
CASSLAFVEGGYTF
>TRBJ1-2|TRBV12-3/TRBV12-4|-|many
TGTGCCAGCAGTACAGGGCCCTATGGCTACACCTTC
CASSTGPYGYTF
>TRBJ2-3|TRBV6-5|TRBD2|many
TGTGCCAGCAGTTTCGGGACTAGCGGGGATACGCAGTATTTT
CASSFGTSGDTQYF
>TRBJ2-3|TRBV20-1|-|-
TGCAGTGCTAGTTACGGAGGGGGGATCACAGATACGCAGTATTTT
CSASYGGGITDTQYF
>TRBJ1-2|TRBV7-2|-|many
TGTGCCAGCAGCCTAAGGACGGCAACGAGCTATGGCTACACCTTC
CASSLRTATSYGYTF
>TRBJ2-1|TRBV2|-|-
TGTGCCAGCAGTCGAGAGGCTTACAATGAGCAGTTCTTC
CASSREAYNEQFF
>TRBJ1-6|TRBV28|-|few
TGTGCCAGCAGTTTATCCGTGCCCTCTTCGGCCCTCCACTTT
CASSLSVPSSALHF